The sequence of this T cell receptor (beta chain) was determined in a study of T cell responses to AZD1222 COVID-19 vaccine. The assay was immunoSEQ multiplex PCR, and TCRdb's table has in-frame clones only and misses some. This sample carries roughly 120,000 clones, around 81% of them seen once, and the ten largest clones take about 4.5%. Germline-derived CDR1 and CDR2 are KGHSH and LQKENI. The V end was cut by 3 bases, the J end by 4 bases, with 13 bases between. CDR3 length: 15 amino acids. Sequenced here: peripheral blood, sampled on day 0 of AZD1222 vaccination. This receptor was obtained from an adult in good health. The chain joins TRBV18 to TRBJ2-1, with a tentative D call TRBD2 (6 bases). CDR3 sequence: CASSPPGVEYNEQFF. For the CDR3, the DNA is TGTGCCAGCTCACCCCCGGGGGTCGAGTACAATGAGCAGTTCTTC.